These 14 T cell receptor beta chains were sequenced from one sample in a study of T cell responses to AZD1222 COVID-19 vaccine. Profiling relied on immunoSEQ multiplex PCR, and the TCRdb table lists in-frame clones only, not all of them. Here the sample spans 130,000 to 150,000 clones, about nine tenths being singletons. This material consisted of peripheral blood, taken on day 0 of AZD1222 vaccination. Receptors were obtained from an adult in good health.

The chain joins TRBV27 to TRBJ1-1, with D hard to call. Germline loops: CDR1 MNHEY, CDR2 SMNVEV (reference sequence). The CDR3 has 13 amino acids. V was trimmed by 0 bases and J by 10 bases, leaving 12 bases between them. The DNA of the CDR3 is TGTGCCAGCAGTTTATCTTGGGGAACCCGAGCTTTCTTT. This encodes CASSLSWGTRAFF.

The chain is built from TRBV5-5 and TRBJ1-1; D possibly corresponds to TRBD1 (5 bases). This CDR3 spans 16 amino acids. Germline CDR1 reads SGHKS; CDR2 reads YYEKEE (reference sequence). The V gene lost 4 bases and the J gene lost 4 bases, with 20 bases spanning the gap. This CDR3 reads CASSRDPPTSVTEAFF. The DNA for the CDR3 is TGTGCCAGCAGCAGGGACCCCCCGACGAGTGTCACTGAAGCTTTCTTT. Full variable domain (outside the CDR3, taken from reference TRBV5-5 and TRBJ1-1): DAGVTQSPTHLIKTRGQQVTLRCSPISGHKSVSWYQQVLGQGPQFIFQYYEKEERGRGNFPDRFSARQFPNYSSELNVNALLLGDSALYLCASSRDPPTSVTEAFFGQGTRLTVV.

The V and J genes are TRBV5-1 and TRBJ1-3, with D unresolved. CDR1 is SGHRS, CDR2 YFSETQ, per germline. CDR3 length: 15 amino acids. V dropped 4 bases and J dropped 0 bases, with 11 bases sitting between them. For the CDR3, the DNA is TGCGCCAGCAGCGTAGGACGGTCCTCTGGAAACACCATATATTTT. Protein product: CASSVGRSSGNTIYF.

V gene TRBV10-3 combines with J gene TRBJ2-7, with D unclear. This CDR3 spans 15 amino acids. Germline V lookup: CDR1 ENHRY, CDR2 SYGVKD. Trimming shortened V by 8 bases and J by 2 bases, and 19 bases separated the two germline ends. The CDR3 here is CAIRQTGDSTYEQYF. As DNA, the CDR3 is TGTGCCATCCGCCAAACCGGAGATTCTACCTACGAGCAGTACTTC.

The chain links TRBV5-4 to TRBJ2-7; 10 bases align to TRBD2. Losses at the gene ends were 3 bases for V and 4 bases for J; bases not matched to a gene: 4. The V gene's germline CDR1 is SGHNT and CDR2 YYREEE (reference sequence). CDR3 length: 14 residues. The chain's CDR3 is CASSSGLAEYEQYF. The CDR3, as DNA: TGTGCCAGCAGCTCCGGACTAGCGGAGTACGAGCAGTACTTC. Drawing the rest from reference TRBV5-4 and TRBJ2-7, the complete variable domain is ETGVTQSPTHLIKTRGQQVTLRCSSQSGHNTVSWYQQALGQGPQFIFQYYREEENGRGNFPPRFSGLQFPNYSSELNVNALELDDSALYLCASSSGLAEYEQYFGPGTRLTVT.

Only one count was recorded for this clone. The V and J genes are TRBV24-1 and TRBJ2-7, with D tentatively TRBD2 (5 bases). The germline V and J ends were trimmed by 0 bases and 6 bases, with 11 bases remaining between them. The germline CDR1 and CDR2 sequences are KGHDR and SFDVKD. CDR3 length: 14 amino acids. CDR3 coding DNA: TGTGCCACCAGTGATTTGCATCCTAGCCGCGAGCAGTACTTC. Translated, it gives CATSDLHPSREQYF.

The chain carries TRBV7-3 and TRBJ2-6, with D tentatively TRBD1 (5 bases). Germline V gene data show CDR1 as SGHTA and CDR2 as FQGTGA. This CDR3 is built from 15 residues. The ends were cut back, 5 bases at V and 3 bases at J, with 11 bases in the middle. In nucleotides, the CDR3 is TGTGCCAGCAGCACTCAGGGTCTTGGGGCCAACGTCCTGACTTTC. Its protein is CASSTQGLGANVLTF.

This clone appeared a single time. The rearrangement joins TRBV18 to TRBJ2-5; 11 bases align to TRBD1. Looked up from germline, CDR1 is KGHSH and CDR2 is LQKENI. CDR3 size: 17 residues. V gave up 2 bases and J gave up 1 base; unmatched junction bases: 6. CDR3 region: CASSPNSGTGGQETQYF. DNA for the CDR3: TGTGCCAGCTCACCAAACTCTGGGACAGGGGGCCAAGAGACCCAGTACTTC.

The V call is TRBV11-2, the J call TRBJ2-1; 9 bases match TRBD2. Germline CDR1 is SGHAT and CDR2 is FQNNGV. After removal of 5 bases from V and 8 bases from J, the junction contained 13 bases not matched to a gene. This CDR3 has 16 residues. The CDR3 nucleotides are TGTGCCAGCAGCATTAGCGGGAGTTTGTGGTCCGATGAGCAGTTCTTC. Encoded protein: CASSISGSLWSDEQFF.

The V and J genes are TRBV18 and TRBJ1-1; 12 bases fit TRBD1. J was trimmed by 6 bases and V by 1 base; bases with no gene match: 3. Germline V gene sequence: CDR1 KGHSH, CDR2 LQKENI. This CDR3 contains 15 residues. DNA for the CDR3: TGTGCCAGCTCACCACAGGGACAGGGGGCCTCTGAAGCTTTCTTT. Protein product: CASSPQGQGASEAFF.

V is TRBV11-3 and J is TRBJ1-1; D call uncertain. CDR1 SGHNT and CDR2 YENEEA come from the germline V gene. V was cut by 5 bases and J by 0 bases, with 19 bases left in between. The CDR3 has 17 residues. DNA of the CDR3: TGTGCCAGCAGCCCTCCCCTCGGGGAGCTCATGAACACTGAAGCTTTCTTT. Translation: CASSPPLGELMNTEAFF.

The rearrangement uses TRBV24-1 and TRBJ1-1, with TRBD1 matching over 8 bases. Per the germline V gene, CDR1 is KGHDR and CDR2 is SFDVKD. This CDR3 contains 15 residues. V gave up 2 bases and J gave up 0 bases; unmatched junction bases: 1. The CDR3 protein is CATSDSRGLNTEAFF. The DNA of the CDR3 is TGTGCCACCAGTGATTCCAGGGGGCTGAACACTGAAGCTTTCTTT.

The chain recombines TRBV7-9 with TRBJ2-7; D perhaps matches TRBD2 (5 bases). V lost 1 base and J 0 bases, leaving 7 bases between the germline ends. The germline CDR1 and CDR2 sequences are SEHNR and FQNEAQ (reference sequence). CDR3 length equals 14 residues. The CDR3, as DNA: TGTGCCAGCAGCTTAGAAGCGGACTCCTACGAGCAGTACTTC. Its protein is CASSLEADSYEQYF. Supplemented by reference TRBV7-9 and TRBJ2-7, the full variable domain reads DTGVSQNPRHKITKRGQNVTFRCDPISEHNRLYWYRQTLGQGPEFLTYFQNEAQLEKSRLLSDRFSAERPKGSFSTLEIQRTEQGDSAMYLCASSLEADSYEQYFGPGTRLTVT.

The CDR3 DNA reads TGTGCCAGCAGCCAAGATTGGGGTCGGATAAACACTGAAGCTTTCTTT. Protein product: CASSQDWGRINTEAFF. V is TRBV3-1 (or the pseudogene TRBV3-2) and J is TRBJ1-1, with D uncertain. The CDR3 loop spans 16 amino acids. Trimming pared 0 bases from V and 2 bases from J, leaving 13 bases between. The germline CDR1 and CDR2 sequences are LGHDT and YNNKEL (reference sequence).